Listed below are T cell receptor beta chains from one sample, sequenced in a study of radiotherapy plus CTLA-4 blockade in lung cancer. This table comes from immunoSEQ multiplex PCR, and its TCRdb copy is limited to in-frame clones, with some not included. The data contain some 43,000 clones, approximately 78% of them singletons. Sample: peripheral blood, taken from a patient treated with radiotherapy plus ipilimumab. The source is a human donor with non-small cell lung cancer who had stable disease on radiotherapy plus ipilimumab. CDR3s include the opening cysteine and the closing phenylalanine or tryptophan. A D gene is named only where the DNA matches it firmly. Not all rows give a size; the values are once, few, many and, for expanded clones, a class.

TGTGCCAGCAGCGTAGGTCAGGGTACAGATACGCAGTATTTT,CASSVGQGTDTQYF,TRBV9,.,TRBJ2-3,few
TGTGCCAGCAGTTTCAACGGGTTCACAGATACGCAGTATTTT,CASSFNGFTDTQYF,TRBV27,.,TRBJ2-3,.
TGTGCCAGCTACAGGGGTATGGGCTACAATGAGCAGTTCTTC,CASYRGMGYNEQFF,TRBV2,TRBD1,TRBJ2-1,.
TGTGCCAGCCTGACAGGGGGCGATACAGATACGCAGTATTTT,CASLTGGDTDTQYF,TRBV28,TRBD1,TRBJ2-3,few
TGCGCCAGCAGCCATACCAGGGGGGACAATTCACCCCTCCACTTT,CASSHTRGDNSPLHF,TRBV4-1,TRBD1,TRBJ1-6,.
TGTGCCAGCAGCTTAGGTGCGGCAACCGGGGAGCTGTTTTTT,CASSLGAATGELFF,TRBV7-9,.,TRBJ2-2,few
TGTGCCAGCAGCTTGGAAGGGCTCCGGTTGAGCGGGAGGCGCTACGAGCAGTACTTC,CASSLEGLRLSGRRYEQYF,TRBV5-6,TRBD2,TRBJ2-7,.
TGTGCCAGCAGTTTTGTGGGACAAAAAGTGGATGAGCAGTTCTTC,CASSFVGQKVDEQFF,TRBV27,.,TRBJ2-1,.
TGTGCCAGCAGCTTAAGGTCTAGCGGGGCCTACGAGCAGTACTTC,CASSLRSSGAYEQYF,TRBV7-2,TRBD2,TRBJ2-7,.
TGTGCCAGCAGCTCTTATCGGCGGGAGGAGCAAGAGCAGTTCTTC,CASSSYRREEQEQFF,TRBV7-9,TRBD2,TRBJ2-1,few
TGTGCCAGCAGATGGGGACAGGGGCCCTACGAGCAGTACTTC,CASRWGQGPYEQYF,TRBV28,TRBD1,TRBJ2-7,once
TGTGCCACCAGCAGACTAGGAAGCACAGATACGCAGTATTTT,CATSRLGSTDTQYF,TRBV15,.,TRBJ2-3,once
TGTGCCAGCAGTTTCGCCCTGGTGTCCGGGGGTAATCAGCCCCAGCATTTT,CASSFALVSGGNQPQHF,TRBV28,.,TRBJ1-5,.
TGTGCCAGCTCACCTAGAGACAGGACCCAAGAGACCCAGTACTTC,CASSPRDRTQETQYF,TRBV18,.,TRBJ2-5,.
TGCGCCAGCAGCCAGGGACTAGCGGGCCTCGAGGGTTACGAGCAGTACTTC,CASSQGLAGLEGYEQYF,TRBV4-3,TRBD2,TRBJ2-7,.
TGCGCCAGCAGCATTGGGACAGCCACAGATACGCAGTATTTT,CASSIGTATDTQYF,TRBV5-1,TRBD1,TRBJ2-3,.
TGTGCCAGCAGCGACGGACAGGGGGCACTAAGGAAGGAGGGAAACACCATATATTTT,CASSDGQGALRKEGNTIYF,TRBV7-3,TRBD1,TRBJ1-3,.
TGTGCCAGCAGGAGGGATCGGGAGCAGTACTTC,CASRRDREQYF,TRBV6-5,.,TRBJ2-7,.
TGCGCCAGCAGCCTCATGGGACAGTCCGGGGGTGAGCAGTACTTC,CASSLMGQSGGEQYF,TRBV5-1,.,TRBJ2-7,.
TGTGCCAGTAGTATGAATGGAGGGCTCGCGGATACGCAGTATTTT,CASSMNGGLADTQYF,TRBV19,.,TRBJ2-3,.
TGCGCCAGCAGCCAAGATCGTAGGTCCGACTTAGAGACCCAGTACTTC,CASSQDRRSDLETQYF,TRBV4-3,.,TRBJ2-5,.
TGTGCCAGCAGCTTAAATCTAGCGGGGAGCGATGAGCAGTTCTTC,CASSLNLAGSDEQFF,TRBV7-9,TRBD2,TRBJ2-1,.
TGTGCCAGCACCCCCCGGACTAGTGGCGAGCAGTTCTTC,CASTPRTSGEQFF,TRBV5-4,TRBD2,TRBJ2-1,.
TGTGCCAGCAGTTACGGCCAGGGTAGCTACGAGCAGTACTTC,CASSYGQGSYEQYF,TRBV6-6,.,TRBJ2-7,.
TGTGCCAGCAGGACTAGCGGGGGAGATACGCAGTATTTT,CASRTSGGDTQYF,TRBV6-5,TRBD2,TRBJ2-3,.
TGTGCCAGCAGCACCTCTAGCGGACCAAACAATGAGCAGTTCTTC,CASSTSSGPNNEQFF,TRBV9,TRBD2,TRBJ2-1,.
TGTGCCAGCAGCCCCGGGACTAGCGGGGGTGAGACCCAGTACTTC,CASSPGTSGGETQYF,TRBV11-3,TRBD2,TRBJ2-5,.
TGTGCCAGCAGCCGCACTGGTTTTGAAAAACTGTTTTTT,CASSRTGFEKLFF,TRBV5-4,.,TRBJ1-4,.
TGTGCCAGCAGTTCCGGACAGGTTCTTGGAAACACCATATATTTT,CASSSGQVLGNTIYF,TRBV6-6,TRBD1,TRBJ1-3,medium-sized
TGTGCCAGCAGCCAGAGTTGGCGGGAGAGTAAGTACAATGAGCAGTTCTTC,CASSQSWRESKYNEQFF,TRBV4-2,TRBD2,TRBJ2-1,.
TGTGCCAGCAGGAAACAGGGGGCCTACAATGAGCAGTTCTTC,CASRKQGAYNEQFF,TRBV6-5,TRBD1,TRBJ2-1,.
TGTGCCAGCAGCCAACTATCCCAGAACTATGGCTACACCTTC,CASSQLSQNYGYTF,TRBV28,.,TRBJ1-2,few
TGTGCCAGCAGCGTAGGGGCTAGCGGATTTCAAGAGACCCAGTACTTC,CASSVGASGFQETQYF,TRBV9,TRBD2,TRBJ2-5,.
TGTGCCAGCAGGGCTAGCAATCAGCCCCAGCATTTT,CASRASNQPQHF,TRBV2,.,TRBJ1-5,.
TGCGCCAGCAGCTTAGGACAGCCGAGCGCCTACGAGCAGTACTTC,CASSLGQPSAYEQYF,TRBV5-1,.,TRBJ2-7,.
TGTGCCAGCAGTCACGACAGGCTACAAGAGACCCAGTACTTC,CASSHDRLQETQYF,TRBV7-9,.,TRBJ2-5,once
TGTGCCAGCAGCCTGACGGGGACTAGCGGGAGGGTAAAAGATACGCAGTATTTT,CASSLTGTSGRVKDTQYF,TRBV7-2,TRBD2,TRBJ2-3,.
TGCGCCAGCAGCTTGGGACAGGGGTCTGCATCTGGAAACACCATATATTTT,CASSLGQGSASGNTIYF,TRBV5-1,TRBD1,TRBJ1-3,.
TGTGCCAGCAGCGTTCGGAGGGCCCCCTACGAGCAGTACTTC,CASSVRRAPYEQYF,TRBV14,.,TRBJ2-7,.
TGTGCCAGCAGTGCACCGGGACTGATGAACACTGAAGCTTTCTTT,CASSAPGLMNTEAFF,TRBV6-5,.,TRBJ1-1,.
TGTGCCAGCAGCTTGCCTCCGGGACAGGGGGAGACCCAGTACTTC,CASSLPPGQGETQYF,TRBV7-2,TRBD1,TRBJ2-5,once
TGTGCCAGCAGCTTAAGAGCGTCACCCGGCGGGCCCCCATTTAACACCATATATTTT,CASSLRASPGGPPFNTIYF,TRBV11-2,.,TRBJ1-3,.
TGTGCCACCAGCAGAGATAGGGAGGAGCCCCAGCATTTT,CATSRDREEPQHF,TRBV15,.,TRBJ1-5,.
TGTGCCAGCAGTAGGGGACTAGCGGGATCGACTCTTCCCGGGGAGCTGTTTTTT,CASSRGLAGSTLPGELFF,TRBV27,TRBD2,TRBJ2-2,.
TGCAGTGCTAGTCTTTACAATGAGCAGTTCTTC,CSASLYNEQFF,TRBV20-1,.,TRBJ2-1,.
TGTGCCAGTAGTCACACGGGACTAGCGGGAGGATGGAGAGAGACCCAGTACTTC,CASSHTGLAGGWRETQYF,TRBV19,TRBD2,TRBJ2-5,.
TGCGCCAGCAGCCAAGCCGGGAACTCTAACTATGGCTACACCTTC,CASSQAGNSNYGYTF,TRBV4-3,.,TRBJ1-2,.
TGTGCCAGCAGCCTTGACAGGGCGTACACTGAAGCTTTCTTT,CASSLDRAYTEAFF,TRBV7-2,TRBD1,TRBJ1-1,.
TGTGCCAGCAGTCTACAGGGGGCTGGTGGCTACACCTTC,CASSLQGAGGYTF,TRBV27,TRBD1,TRBJ1-2,.
TGTGCTCATCGAGGGGACAGATCCATGAACACTGAAGCTTTCTTT,CAHRGDRSMNTEAFF,TRBV18,TRBD1,TRBJ1-1,.
TGTGCCAGCAGTCCTCCCGGCGGGAGGACCTACGAGCAGTACTTC,CASSPPGGRTYEQYF,TRBV27,TRBD2,TRBJ2-7,.